This entry describes one T cell receptor beta chain. The antigen remains unidentified. These data are taken from a study of OX40 agonist ivuxolimab in advanced cancers. Across the study: One patient with hepatocellular carcinoma and two with cutaneous melanoma, three in all, had partial responses.

Study results and caveats: Nonresponders included some who also had low normalized T-cell clonal expansion.

The germline V gene encodes CDR1 MGHRA and CDR2 YSYEKL. The CDR3 contains 16 residues. Between the trimmed V and J ends, which lost 2 bases and 6 bases, there was a span of 16 bases. Produced via immunoSEQ multiplex PCR; TCRdb's table is partial and in-frame only. Among approximately 94,000 clones, about 92% were seen once, and the ten largest hold less than 3.5%. Individuals having autoimmune disease history or systemic immunosuppression were not enrolled. Source: CD4+ or CD8+ T cells sorted from blood, taken in a trial of the OX40 agonist ivuxolimab. This clonotype was obtained from an adult with an advanced solid tumor such as melanoma, head and neck, liver or kidney cancer. The chain uses TRBV4-1 and TRBJ1-4; possibly TRBD1 for D (5 bases). The CDR3 sequence: CASSQPSWGVDEKLFF. The DNA for the CDR3 is TGCGCCAGCAGCCAACCTTCGTGGGGGGTTGATGAAAAACTGTTTTTT.